What follows describes a single T cell receptor beta chain. Its specificity is unknown. The data were taken from a study of T cell repertoires in cytomegalovirus infection. About the study: Recently identified HLA-C-restricted and well-studied HLA-B-restricted CMV epitopes were used. General study results and limits: Individuals carrying CMV plus the relevant HLA were identified by cumulative frequency of public TCR beta families.

TCRdb itself ran the reads through MiXCR, one entry per CDR3 protein. This table holds roughly 700,000 distinct CDR3 sequences, about 33% found once. Trimming stripped 3 bases from V and 14 bases from J, with 17 bases between. The CDR3 is 13 amino acids. Germline V gene lookup returns CDR1 SGHTA and CDR2 FQGTGA. This receptor was obtained from a human donor in good health (CMV status not recorded). Some clones in this sample may be carry-over from other donors' samples. The sample was cultured PBMCs, taken from culture after CMV antigen stimulation. This chain joins TRBV7-3 and TRBJ2-1; the D gene is possibly TRBD2 (7 bases). The CDR3 here is CASSFKGGAEEFF. The CDR3 nucleotides read TGTGCCAGCAGCTTCAAAGGGGGGGCAGAGGAGTTCTTC.